The 21 T cell receptor beta chains presented below share a single source sample, sequenced in a study of beta chain features in type 1 diabetes. All of the isolated RNA was reverse transcribed, so expressed TCRB transcripts were sequenced. The data were produced by immunoSEQ multiplex PCR, yet TCRdb's version contains in-frame clones alone and is incomplete. The sample contains about 930,000 clones, about 17% of which appear only once. The sample comprised naive CD4+ T cells from blood. These receptors came from a woman aged 18-29 years in good health.

This clone was seen a handful of times. The chain recombines TRBV7-8 with TRBJ2-1, with 8 positions matching TRBD1. Germline V lookup: CDR1 SGHVS, CDR2 FQNEAQ. The CDR3 runs to 15 residues. Trimming took 4 bases from V and 4 from J; bases not matched to a gene: 6. The CDR3 nucleotides are TGTGCCAGCAGCTCCGCGGGACAGGTATACAATGAGCAGTTCTTC. This sequence encodes CASSSAGQVYNEQFF.

This clone turned up a few times. This chain joins TRBV7-2 and TRBJ2-1; D call uncertain. V lost 4 bases and J lost 0, with 13 bases in between. The length of the CDR3 is 16 residues. The V gene's germline CDR1 is SGHTA and CDR2 FQGNSA. In DNA form, the CDR3 reads TGTGCCAGCAGCTCCTGGGCCAGGAGCTCCTACAATGAGCAGTTCTTC. Translated: CASSSWARSSYNEQFF.

In regard to this clone: A junction end diverges from the germline sequence, so it may reflect a read error. The chain couples TRBV10-3 to TRBJ1-4; D is undetermined. The CDR3 covers 17 residues. The V gene's germline CDR1 is ENHRY and CDR2 SYGVKD. The CDR3, as DNA: TGTGCCAGCAGTTTGAGGAGTTGGGAGCGGACTAATGAAAAACTGTTTTTT. Protein product: CASSLRSWERTNEKLFF.

In its sample, this clone was seen many times. Within the sample, other DNA sequences also encode this same CDR3. This sequence joins TRBV28 and TRBJ2-1; no firm D call. The CDR3 is 13 amino acids. Germline V gives CDR1 MDHEN, CDR2 SYDVKM. Trimming cost V 2 bases and J 0 bases, with 2 bases left between them. CDR3 protein: CASSLDSYNEQFF. CDR3 in DNA: TGTGCCAGCAGTTTAGACTCCTACAATGAGCAGTTCTTC.

This clone has more than one count but fewer than ten. The V and J genes are TRBV4-2 and TRBJ2-2; 9 positions agree with TRBD1. The V gene's germline CDR1 is LGHNA and CDR2 YNFKEQ. This CDR3 region has 17 residues. V dropped 6 bases and J dropped 2; count of bases not matched to a gene: 10. The CDR3 spells CASRRHTGGHNTGELFF. As DNA, the CDR3 is TGTGCCAGCAGGAGACACACAGGGGGCCACAACACCGGGGAGCTGTTTTTT.

The table lists this clone with a few counts. The rearrangement uses TRBV5-1 and TRBJ2-1, with D unresolved. V lost 5 bases to trimming and J lost 3 bases, with 12 bases between them. The CDR3 contains 14 residues. Germline values: CDR1 SGHRS, CDR2 YFSETQ. The CDR3 sequence: CASSGQTLYNEQFF. DNA for the CDR3: TGCGCCAGCAGTGGCCAAACCCTCTACAATGAGCAGTTCTTC.

The J gene is TRBJ1-1, the V gene TRBV7-3; D is unclear. V lost 5 bases to trimming and J lost 4 bases, with 11 bases between them. The length of the CDR3 is 13 residues. From germline, CDR1 is SGHTA and CDR2 FQGTGA. The CDR3 nucleotides read TGTGCCAGCAGCCCATTAGGTGCCACTGAAGCTTTCTTT. Protein product: CASSPLGATEAFF.

Remarks on this clone: The identical CDR3 is also encoded by other nucleotide sequences in the sample. The chain has TRBV18 and TRBJ2-1; weak D call: TRBD1 (5 bases). V was shortened by 2 bases and J by 2 bases, with 10 bases between the two germline ends. The CDR3 spans 15 residues. CDR1 and CDR2 from the germline V gene are KGHSH and LQKENI. The CDR3 sequence: CASSPRQGAYNEQFF. The CDR3 bases are TGTGCCAGCTCACCAAGGCAGGGCGCCTACAATGAGCAGTTCTTC.

The chain carries TRBV10-3 and TRBJ1-2; 8 bases are a match to TRBD1. Germline V lookup: CDR1 ENHRY, CDR2 SYGVKD. V was clipped by 7 bases and J by 2 bases; unmatched bases: 3. The CDR3 is 13 residues long. DNA for the CDR3: TGTGCCATCACCAGGACAGGGAACTATGGCTACACCTTC. It yields the protein CAITRTGNYGYTF.

This clone has more than one count but fewer than ten. This chain links TRBV2 with TRBJ2-5; D is possibly TRBD1 or TRBD2 (5 bases each). This CDR3 contains 12 residues. V lost 7 bases to trimming and J lost 3 bases, with 9 bases between them. Germline V gives CDR1 SNHLY, CDR2 FYNNEI. CDR3 DNA sequence: TGTGCCAGCAAGTTGGGGGAAGAGACCCAGTACTTC. This sequence encodes CASKLGEETQYF.

The rearrangement links TRBV7-9 to TRBJ1-4; D uncertain. Germline V gives CDR1 SEHNR, CDR2 FQNEAQ (reference sequence). The CDR3 length is 14 residues. V lost 6 bases, J lost 5 bases, and 13 bases lay in between. The chain's CDR3 is CASRGEQWNEKLFF. The CDR3 DNA reads as TGTGCCAGCAGGGGCGAACAGTGGAATGAAAAACTGTTTTTT.

This clone was counted only a few times. The CDR3 nucleotides read TGTGCCAGCAGTTTAGAGACAGGGAAGTACAATGAGCAGTTCTTC. Its protein is CASSLETGKYNEQFF. V gene TRBV28 combines with J gene TRBJ2-1, with 7 positions matching TRBD1. The CDR3 contains 15 residues. V lost 2 bases to trimming and J lost 4 bases; unmatched junction nucleotides: 5. Germline loops: CDR1 MDHEN, CDR2 SYDVKM.

The CDR3 nucleotides are TGCGCCAGCAGCCTTATGACAGGGAGCTCCTACGAGCAGTACTTC. This sequence encodes CASSLMTGSSYEQYF. The J gene is TRBJ2-7, the V gene TRBV4-3, with 7 bases aligning to TRBD1. Germline trimming cut 4 bases from V and 0 bases from J; bases unmatched to any gene: 6. CDR3 length: 15 residues. Germline CDR1 is LGHNA and CDR2 is YSLEER.

This clone was seen a few times. Other DNA sequences within the sample encode an identical CDR3. This rearrangement joins TRBV5-1 to TRBJ2-5; D is uncertain. CDR3 length equals 13 residues. Germline V gives CDR1 SGHRS, CDR2 YFSETQ. The ends were cut back, 0 bases at V and 2 bases at J, with 5 bases in the middle. CDR3 residues: CASSLGGQETQYF. In DNA form, the CDR3 reads TGCGCCAGCAGCTTGGGAGGACAAGAGACCCAGTACTTC.

This clone occurred a few times. This chain joins TRBV7-2 and TRBJ1-1; 11 bases are a match to TRBD1. The CDR3 is 15 residues long. Germline lookup yields CDR1 SGHTA and CDR2 FQGNSA. V was pared by 5 bases and J by 10 bases, with 12 bases of the junction left unmatched. The CDR3 DNA is TGTGCCAGCAGCCGAGGGGTTGGGACAGGGGGAAGAGCTTTCTTT. As protein: CASSRGVGTGGRAFF.

The chain joins TRBV9 to TRBJ2-6; D could derive from TRBD1 or TRBD2 (6 bases each). The CDR3 length is 15 residues. V was trimmed by 9 bases and J by 0 bases, leaving 13 bases between them. Germline assignment: CDR1 SGDLS and CDR2 YYNGEE. CDR3 region: CATGRGHSGANVLTF. The CDR3 DNA follows: TGTGCCACGGGCCGGGGGCACTCTGGGGCCAACGTCCTGACTTTC.

The rearrangement links TRBV5-1 to TRBJ2-5, with D uncertain. Trimming pared 1 base from V and 10 bases from J, leaving 20 bases between. Germline lookup yields CDR1 SGHRS and CDR2 YFSETQ. This CDR3 is 15 amino acids long. This CDR3 reads CASSLSSRPTWIQYF. CDR3 coding DNA: TGCGCCAGCAGCTTGTCCTCTAGGCCCACATGGATCCAGTACTTC.

The J gene is TRBJ1-2, the V gene TRBV18; the D gene is possibly TRBD1 (6 bases). Germline values: CDR1 KGHSH, CDR2 LQKENI. Trimming removed 3 bases at V and 9 bases at J, with 20 bases between. The CDR3 loop spans 15 amino acids. The CDR3 loop is CASSPTRMTGHSYTF. CDR3 nucleotides: TGTGCCAGCTCACCCACTCGAATGACAGGCCACAGCTACACCTTC.

This clone was observed a few times. The chain uses TRBV10-3 and TRBJ2-7; TRBD2 aligns across 13 bases. CDR1 and CDR2 (germline): ENHRY, SYGVKD. The CDR3 runs to 19 residues. The V segment lost 6 bases and the J segment 1 base; nucleotides outside the gene matches: 15. The CDR3 bases are TGTGCCATCAGCTGGGCGGCCGGGACTAGCGGGAAACCTTCCTACGAGCAGTACTTC. Translation gives CAISWAAGTSGKPSYEQYF.

This clone came up a few times. This sequence joins TRBV5-4 and TRBJ2-5, with D unclear. V was cut by 4 bases and J by 2 bases, with 21 bases left in between. CDR1 is SGHNT and CDR2 is YYREEE in the germline V gene (reference sequence). The CDR3 length is 17 residues. The CDR3 reads CASSPRRQTLGQETQYF. CDR3 DNA sequence: TGTGCCAGCAGCCCTAGAAGGCAGACCCTAGGGCAAGAGACCCAGTACTTC.

The V gene is TRBV6-6, the J gene TRBJ2-7, with 9 positions matching TRBD2. Germline CDR1 is MNHNY and CDR2 is SVGAGI (reference sequence). V shed 2 bases and J 3 bases; nucleotides not matched to a gene: 5. This CDR3 has 15 residues. In DNA form, the CDR3 reads TGTGCCAGCAGTTACAGCGGGACTAGCAACTACGAGCAGTACTTC. As protein: CASSYSGTSNYEQYF.